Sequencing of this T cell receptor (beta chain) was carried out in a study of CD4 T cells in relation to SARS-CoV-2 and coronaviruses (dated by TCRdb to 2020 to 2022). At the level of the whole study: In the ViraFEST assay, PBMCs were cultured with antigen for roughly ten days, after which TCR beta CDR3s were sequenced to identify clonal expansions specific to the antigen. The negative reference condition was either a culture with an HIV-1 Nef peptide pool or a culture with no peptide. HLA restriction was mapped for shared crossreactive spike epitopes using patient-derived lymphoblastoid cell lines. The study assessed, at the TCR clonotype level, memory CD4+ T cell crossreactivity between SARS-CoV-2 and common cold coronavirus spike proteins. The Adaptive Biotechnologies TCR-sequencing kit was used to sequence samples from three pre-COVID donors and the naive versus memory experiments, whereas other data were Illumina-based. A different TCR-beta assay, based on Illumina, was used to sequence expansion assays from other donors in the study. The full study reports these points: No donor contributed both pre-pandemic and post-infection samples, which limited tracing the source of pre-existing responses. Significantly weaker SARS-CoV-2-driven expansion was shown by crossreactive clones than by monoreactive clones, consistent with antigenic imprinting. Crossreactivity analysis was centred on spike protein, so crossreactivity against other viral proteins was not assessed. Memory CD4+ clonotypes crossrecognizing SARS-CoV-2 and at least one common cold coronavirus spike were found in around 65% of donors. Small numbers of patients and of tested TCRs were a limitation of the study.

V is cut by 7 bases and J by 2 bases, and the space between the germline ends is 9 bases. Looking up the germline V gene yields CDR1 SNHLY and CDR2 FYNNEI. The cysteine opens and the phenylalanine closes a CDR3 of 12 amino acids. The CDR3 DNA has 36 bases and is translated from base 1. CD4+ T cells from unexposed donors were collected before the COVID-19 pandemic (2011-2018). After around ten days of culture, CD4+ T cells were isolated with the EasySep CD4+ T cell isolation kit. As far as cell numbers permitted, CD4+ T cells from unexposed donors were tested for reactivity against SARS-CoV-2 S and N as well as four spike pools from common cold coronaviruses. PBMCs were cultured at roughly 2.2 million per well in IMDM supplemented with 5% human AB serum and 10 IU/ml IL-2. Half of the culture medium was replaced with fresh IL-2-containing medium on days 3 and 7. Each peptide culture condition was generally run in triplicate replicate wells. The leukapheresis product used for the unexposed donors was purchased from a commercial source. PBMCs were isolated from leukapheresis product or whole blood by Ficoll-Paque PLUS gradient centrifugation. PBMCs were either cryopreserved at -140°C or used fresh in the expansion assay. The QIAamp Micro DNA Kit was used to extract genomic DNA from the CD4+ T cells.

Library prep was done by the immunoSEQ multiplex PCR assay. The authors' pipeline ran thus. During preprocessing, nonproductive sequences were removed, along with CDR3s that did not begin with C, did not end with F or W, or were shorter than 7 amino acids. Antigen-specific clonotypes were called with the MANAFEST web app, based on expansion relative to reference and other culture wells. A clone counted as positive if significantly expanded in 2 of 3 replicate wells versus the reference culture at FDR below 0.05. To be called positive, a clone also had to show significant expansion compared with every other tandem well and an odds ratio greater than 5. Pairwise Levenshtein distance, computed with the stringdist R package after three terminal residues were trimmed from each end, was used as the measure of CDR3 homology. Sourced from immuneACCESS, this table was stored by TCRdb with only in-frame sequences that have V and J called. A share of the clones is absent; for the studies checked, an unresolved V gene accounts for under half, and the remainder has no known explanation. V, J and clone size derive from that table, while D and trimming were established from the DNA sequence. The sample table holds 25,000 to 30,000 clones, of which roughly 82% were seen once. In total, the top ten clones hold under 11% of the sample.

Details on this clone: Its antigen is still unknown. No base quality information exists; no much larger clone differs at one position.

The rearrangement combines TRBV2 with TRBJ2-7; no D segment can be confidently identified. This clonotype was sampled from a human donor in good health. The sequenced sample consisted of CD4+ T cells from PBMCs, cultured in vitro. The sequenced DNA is TGTGCCAGCACGACGCGACCCTACGAGCAGTACTTC. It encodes CASTTRPYEQYF.